This paragraph covers one T cell receptor beta chain sequence. This sample was included in a study of blood T cell repertoires in COVID-19. For the study at large: From T cells, B-cell-depleted T cells, or PBMCs came the material, which was cDNA or gDNA.

Method: immunoSEQ multiplex PCR; TCRdb's copy keeps in-frame clones and lacks some. This table holds under 300,000 clones, 83% found once. The CDR3 is 14 amino acids. Germline V lookup: CDR1 KGHSH, CDR2 LQKENI. Trimming took off 2 bases at V and 8 bases at J, with 10 bases between the two ends. This receptor was obtained from a man in his 60s who had recovered from COVID-19. The chain combines TRBV18 with TRBJ1-6; no reliable D call. The sequenced sample was peripheral blood. The CDR3 region has the DNA TGTGCCAGCTCACCAAAGGGAGGTTATTCACCCCTCCACTTT. This sequence encodes CASSPKGGYSPLHF.